The sequence of this T cell receptor (beta chain) was determined in a study of somatic mutations in cytotoxic T cells in rheumatoid arthritis (dated by TCRdb to the late 2010s). Some background on the complete study: A FACSAria II or Sony SH800 was used to flow-sort some V beta antibody-stained T-cell populations at nearly 100% purity, and TCRB sequencing was also done on sorted V beta1+ cells. TCRB deep sequencing was performed for approximately 60 rheumatoid arthritis patients and 15 to 20 healthy controls. In newly diagnosed rheumatoid arthritis without treatment, the study examined if expanded CD8+ T-cell clones harbor somatic mutations, relying on TCRB deep sequencing to characterize clonality. Patients and controls did not essentially differ in median age, which was nearly identical between the groups.

Buffy coats from approximately 20 blood donors served as healthy controls, a group that was 45% to 70% female with a median age of roughly 61 years (range 21-70). CD4+ and CD8+ cells were isolated by positive magnetic bead selection on an AutoMACS, and purity was checked by flow cytometry. Peripheral blood mononuclear cells were isolated by Ficoll-Paque PLUS density gradient separation. Nucleospin Tissue or Tissue XS kits were used to extract DNA from CD4-enriched, CD8-enriched or PBMC samples, and a Qubit 2.0 fluorometer was used for quantification. The CDR3 holds 14 amino acids from the cysteine to the phenylalanine. Of the read, only the CDR3 DNA is kept; its 42 bases are in frame from base 1. Deletion took 7 bases off V and 0 bases off J, with a span of 12 bases between the germline ends. Study-level results and caveats: The slight TRBV07 underrepresentation in patients was not adjusted for multiple comparisons. Healthy controls showed no age-related increase in CD8+ clonality, whereas patients did (Spearman r ~ 0.49). There was no significant difference in CD8+ T-cell clonality between rheumatoid arthritis patients and age-matched healthy controls. Viral specificity could not be ruled out by absence from virus-specific databases, and the antigen targets of the expanded CD8+ clones remained unknown. The largest CD8+ clone made up more than 20% of CD8+ cells in about an eighth of the roughly 60 patients, and blood and synovial fluid shared several identical CD8+ TCRB sequences.

About this clone: Its cognate antigen has yet to be identified. Base qualities are not recorded, but no much larger clone differs from it by a single base.

Sequencing of TCRB CDR3 was done on genomic DNA with the immunoSEQ assay. As for how the authors treated the data: Only productive TCRB rearrangements were included in the analyses. Clonality was calculated as a Shannon entropy-based productive clonality index, and a clone was defined by a unique TCRB CDR3 sequence. To calculate repertoire overlap between two samples, the template counts of each clone were considered relative to each sample's total templates. Flow cytometry-measured V-gene usage correlated with V-gene usage from TCRB sequencing, with a Spearman r of 0.55 to 0.7. TCRdb took over this immuneACCESS table, retaining in-frame rearrangements with V and J assigned. Such tables are incomplete; in checked studies, under half of the missing clones stem from an unresolved V gene, and the remainder is unexplained. V and J calls plus clone size are reproduced from that table; the DNA served to infer D and trimming. The sample includes roughly 35,000 clones, with about four fifths observed a single time. The top ten hold about 3.2% of the sample.

The material sequenced was CD8+ T cells sorted from blood. The receptor's source is a man aged 35 to 55 in good health. The rearrangement joined TRBV23-1 to TRBJ1-2; the D gene is perhaps TRBD1, from 5 matching bases. TRBV23-1 belongs to the ORF category, with a function that is uncertain. The CDR3 protein sequence reads: CASTPGHSNYGYTF. The DNA sequence is given as TGCGCCAGCACCCCGGGGCATTCTAACTATGGCTACACCTTC.